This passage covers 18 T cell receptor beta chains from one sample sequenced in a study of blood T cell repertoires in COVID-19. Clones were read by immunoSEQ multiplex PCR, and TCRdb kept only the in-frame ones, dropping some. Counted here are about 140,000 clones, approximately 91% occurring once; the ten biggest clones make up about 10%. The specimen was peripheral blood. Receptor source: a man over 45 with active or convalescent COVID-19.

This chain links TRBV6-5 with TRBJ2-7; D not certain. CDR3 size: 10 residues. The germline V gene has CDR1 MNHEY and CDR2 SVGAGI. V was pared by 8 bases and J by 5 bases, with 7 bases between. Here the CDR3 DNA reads TGTGCCAGCGGCCACAACGAGCAGTACTTC. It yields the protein CASGHNEQYF.

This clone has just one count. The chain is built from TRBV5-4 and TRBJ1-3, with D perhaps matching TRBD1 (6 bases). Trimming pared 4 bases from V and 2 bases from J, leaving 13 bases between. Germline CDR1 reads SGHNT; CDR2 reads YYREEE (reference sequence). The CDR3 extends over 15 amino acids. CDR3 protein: CASSNGQTTGNTIYF. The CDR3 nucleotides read TGTGCCAGCAGCAACGGACAGACGACTGGAAACACCATATATTTT.

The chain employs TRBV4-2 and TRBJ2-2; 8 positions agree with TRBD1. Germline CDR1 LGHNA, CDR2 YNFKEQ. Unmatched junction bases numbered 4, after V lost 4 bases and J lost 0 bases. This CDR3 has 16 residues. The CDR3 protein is CASSLLQGANTGELFF. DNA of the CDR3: TGTGCCAGCAGCCTCCTACAGGGGGCGAACACCGGGGAGCTGTTTTTT.

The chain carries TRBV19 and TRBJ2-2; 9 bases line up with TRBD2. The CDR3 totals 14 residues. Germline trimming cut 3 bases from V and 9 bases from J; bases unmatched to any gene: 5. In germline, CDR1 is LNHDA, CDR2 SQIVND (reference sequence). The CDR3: CASSMGLADRELFF. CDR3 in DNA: TGTGCCAGTAGTATGGGACTAGCCGACAGGGAGCTGTTTTTT.

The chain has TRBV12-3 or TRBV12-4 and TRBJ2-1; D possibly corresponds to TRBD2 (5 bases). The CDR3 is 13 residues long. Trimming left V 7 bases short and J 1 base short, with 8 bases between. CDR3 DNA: TGTGCCAGCACCCCGGGGTCCTACAATGAGCAGTTCTTC. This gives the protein CASTPGSYNEQFF.

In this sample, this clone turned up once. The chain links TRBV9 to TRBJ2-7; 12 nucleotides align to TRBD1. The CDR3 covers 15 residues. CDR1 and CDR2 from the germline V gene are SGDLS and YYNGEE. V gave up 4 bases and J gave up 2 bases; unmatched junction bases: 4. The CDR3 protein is CASSPGQGATYEQYF. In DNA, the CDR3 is TGTGCCAGCAGCCCGGGACAGGGGGCGACCTACGAGCAGTACTTC.

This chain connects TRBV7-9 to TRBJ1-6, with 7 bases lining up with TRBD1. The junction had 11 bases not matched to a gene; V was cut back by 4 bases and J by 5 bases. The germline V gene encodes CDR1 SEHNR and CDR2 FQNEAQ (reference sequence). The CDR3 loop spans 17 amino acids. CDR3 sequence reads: CASSSYRDRGDNSPLHF. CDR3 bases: TGTGCCAGCAGCTCGTACCGGGACAGAGGAGATAATTCACCCCTCCACTTT.

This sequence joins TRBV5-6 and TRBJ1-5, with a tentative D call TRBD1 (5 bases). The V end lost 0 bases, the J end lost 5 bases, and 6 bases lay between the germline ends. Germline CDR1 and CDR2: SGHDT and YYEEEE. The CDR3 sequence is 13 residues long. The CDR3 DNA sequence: TGTGCCAGCAGCTTGGGGGGCTATCAGCCCCAGCATTTT. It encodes CASSLGGYQPQHF.

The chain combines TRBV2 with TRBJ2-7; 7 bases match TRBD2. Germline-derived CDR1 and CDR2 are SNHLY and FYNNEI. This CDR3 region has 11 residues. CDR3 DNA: TGTGCGGGGGGGATTTTCTACGAGCAGTACTTC. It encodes CAGGIFYEQYF. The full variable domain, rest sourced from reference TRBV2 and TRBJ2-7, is EPEVTQTPSHQVTQMGQEVILRCVPISNHLYFYWYRQILGQKVEFLVSFYNNEISEKSEIFDDQFSVERPDGSNFTLKIRSTKLEDSAMYFCAGGIFYEQYFGPGTRLTVT.

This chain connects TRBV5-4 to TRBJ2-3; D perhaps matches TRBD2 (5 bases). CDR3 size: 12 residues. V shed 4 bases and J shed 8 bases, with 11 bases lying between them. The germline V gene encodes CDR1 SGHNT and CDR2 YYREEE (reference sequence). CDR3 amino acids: CASSARAGTQYF. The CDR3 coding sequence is TGTGCCAGCAGCGCTAGGGCGGGTACGCAGTATTTT.

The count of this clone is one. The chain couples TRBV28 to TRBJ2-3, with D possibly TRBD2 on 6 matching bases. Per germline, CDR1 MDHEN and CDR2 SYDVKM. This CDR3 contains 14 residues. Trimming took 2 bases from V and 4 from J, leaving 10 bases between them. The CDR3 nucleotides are TGTGCCAGCAGTTTAGGAGGGTTGGCAGATACGCAGTATTTT. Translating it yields CASSLGGLADTQYF. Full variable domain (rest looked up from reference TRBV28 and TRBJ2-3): DVKVTQSSRYLVKRTGEKVFLECVQDMDHENMFWYRQDPGLGLRLIYFSYDVKMKEKGDIPEGYSVSREKKERFSLILESASTNQTSMYLCASSLGGLADTQYFGPGTRLTVL.

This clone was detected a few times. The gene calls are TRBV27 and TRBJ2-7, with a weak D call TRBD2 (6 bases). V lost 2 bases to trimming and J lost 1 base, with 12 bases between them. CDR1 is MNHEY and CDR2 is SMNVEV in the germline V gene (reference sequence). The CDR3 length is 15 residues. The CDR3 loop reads CASSLRRGFSYEQYF. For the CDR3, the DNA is TGTGCCAGCAGTTTAAGACGGGGGTTTTCCTACGAGCAGTACTTC.

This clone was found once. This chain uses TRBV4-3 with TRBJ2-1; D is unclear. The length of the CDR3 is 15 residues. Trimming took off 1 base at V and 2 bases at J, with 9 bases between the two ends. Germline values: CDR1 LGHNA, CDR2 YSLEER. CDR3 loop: CASSQARTAYNEQFF. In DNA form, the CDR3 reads TGCGCCAGCAGCCAAGCACGAACAGCCTACAATGAGCAGTTCTTC.

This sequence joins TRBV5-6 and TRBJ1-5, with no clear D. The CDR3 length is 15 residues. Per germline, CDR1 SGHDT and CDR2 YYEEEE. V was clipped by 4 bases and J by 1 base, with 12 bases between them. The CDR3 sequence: CASSRGWQSNQPQHF. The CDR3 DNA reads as TGTGCCAGCAGCCGAGGGTGGCAGAGCAATCAGCCCCAGCATTTT.

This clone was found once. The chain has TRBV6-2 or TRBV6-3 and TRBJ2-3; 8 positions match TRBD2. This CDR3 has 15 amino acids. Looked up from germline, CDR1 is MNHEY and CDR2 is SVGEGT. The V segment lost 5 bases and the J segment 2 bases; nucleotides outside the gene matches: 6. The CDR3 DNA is TGTGCCAGCAGTACTAGCGGAGGTTCCACAGATACGCAGTATTTT. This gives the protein CASSTSGGSTDTQYF.

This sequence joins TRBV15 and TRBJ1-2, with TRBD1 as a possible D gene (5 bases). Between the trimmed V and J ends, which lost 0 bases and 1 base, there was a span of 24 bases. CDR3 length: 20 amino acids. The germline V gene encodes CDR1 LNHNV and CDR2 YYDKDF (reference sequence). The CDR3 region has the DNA TGTGCCACCAGCAGAGATAGTATAAGACAGTCGGATTTCCTTAACTATGGCTACACCTTC. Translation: CATSRDSIRQSDFLNYGYTF.

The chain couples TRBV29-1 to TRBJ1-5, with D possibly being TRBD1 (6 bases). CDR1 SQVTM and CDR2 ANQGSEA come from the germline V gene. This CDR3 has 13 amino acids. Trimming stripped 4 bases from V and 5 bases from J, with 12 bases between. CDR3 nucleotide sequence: TGCAGCGTTGCGGGCAGGGGTGATCAGCCCCAGCATTTT. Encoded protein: CSVAGRGDQPQHF.

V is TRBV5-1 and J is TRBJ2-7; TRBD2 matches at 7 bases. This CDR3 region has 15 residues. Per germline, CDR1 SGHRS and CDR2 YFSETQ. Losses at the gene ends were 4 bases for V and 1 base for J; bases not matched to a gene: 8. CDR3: CASSAFGTTSYEQYF. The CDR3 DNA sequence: TGCGCCAGCAGCGCCTTCGGGACTACGTCCTACGAGCAGTACTTC. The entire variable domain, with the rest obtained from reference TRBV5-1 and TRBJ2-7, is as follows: KAGVTQTPRYLIKTRGQQVTLSCSPISGHRSVSWYQQTPGQGLQFLFEYFSETQRNKGNFPGRFSGRQFSNSRSEMNVSTLELGDSALYLCASSAFGTTSYEQYFGPGTRLTVT.